This T cell receptor beta chain was obtained from a study of blood T cell repertoires in COVID-19. For the study at large: The United States, Italy and Spain were the sources of the acute and convalescent COVID-19 samples.

The CDR3 is 14 residues long. V was pared by 0 bases and J by 8 bases, with 13 bases between. Germline V CDR1 and CDR2: GTSNPN, SVGIG (reference sequence). Authors' data handling: Amplification with reference gene primers provided the estimates of nucleated cell counts. Sequenced by immunoSEQ multiplex PCR; TCRdb stores in-frame clones only, minus some. V, J and clone size reflect that table, while D and trimming were determined from the DNA. This sample has a few hundred thousand clones; 80% to 90% occur once, and the top ten carry under 2.5%. The cohort comprised adults aged about 18 to 100 years residing in about two dozen US areas. Donors were grouped by their self-reported clinical history.

The sequence was obtained from a man younger than 45 who had recovered from COVID-19. Input material: PBMCs or T cells enriched from blood (not recorded which). The chain is built from TRBV30 and TRBJ1-4; D perhaps matches TRBD1 (5 bases). CDR3 region: CAWSVAGFREKLFF. CDR3 bases: TGTGCCTGGAGTGTAGCAGGGTTCCGAGAAAAACTGTTTTTT.